This T cell receptor beta chain appears in the sequencing data of a study of technical replicates of blood from a few donors. The germline V and J ends were trimmed by 2 bases and 3 bases, with 15 bases remaining between them. Germline CDR1 WSHSY, CDR2 SAAADI. The CDR3 has 16 residues. Repertoires were generated with immunoSEQ multiplex PCR, while TCRdb's copy carries only in-frame clones and drops some. The sample shows about 83,000 clones, around nine tenths of them seen only once. The sequencing sample was made of T cells isolated from PBMCs. This TCR came from a human donor in good health. This chain links TRBV10-2 with TRBJ2-3, with D possibly being TRBD2 (5 bases). CDR3 DNA: TGCGCCAGCAGTGAGAACCCCAGCAGGAGGACAGATACGCAGTATTTT. Encoded protein: CASSENPSRRTDTQYF.